A selection of T cell receptor beta chains follows, all from one sample in a study of beta chain features in type 1 diabetes. Assay used: immunoSEQ multiplex PCR; TCRdb lists only in-frame clones, some missing. This table has hundreds of thousands of clones, under 15% appearing once. Material: naive CD4+ T cells from blood. The receptors here all came from a man younger than 35 with type 1 diabetes. Both conserved end residues are part of each CDR3. D genes are given only for firm matches. Size tells how often a clone was seen (once, few, many) or the class of an expanded clone, and some rows leave it out.

V gene: TRBV5-6; J gene: TRBJ1-4; clone size: .; D gene: .; CDR3 DNA: TGTGCCAGCAGCTTTTACGCAACTAATGAAAAACTGTTTTTT; CDR3 protein: CASSFYATNEKLFF
V gene: TRBV5-6; J gene: TRBJ1-1; clone size: .; D gene: .; CDR3 DNA: TGTGCCAGCATCTCCCCTCTGGGGGCGGGCACTGAAGCTTTCTTT; CDR3 protein: CASISPLGAGTEAFF
V gene: TRBV6-1; J gene: TRBJ2-7; clone size: .; D gene: .; CDR3 DNA: TGTGCCAGCCTCGAAGGCGGTCGATACGAGCAGTACTTC; CDR3 protein: CASLEGGRYEQYF
V gene: TRBV30; J gene: TRBJ1-5; clone size: .; D gene: .; CDR3 DNA: TGTGCCTGGGGGACCGACTACGGGACGGGGCAGCCCCAGCATTTT; CDR3 protein: CAWGTDYGTGQPQHF
V gene: TRBV7-9; J gene: TRBJ1-2; clone size: .; D gene: .; CDR3 DNA: TGTGCCAGCAGCTTAAGCAAGGGAGGGACTGGCTACACCTTC; CDR3 protein: CASSLSKGGTGYTF
V gene: TRBV19; J gene: TRBJ1-1; clone size: few; D gene: .; CDR3 DNA: TGTGCCAGTACCCAAAGACAGTCCCTGCGTATCACTGAAGCTTTCTTT; CDR3 protein: CASTQRQSLRITEAFF
V gene: TRBV6-1; J gene: TRBJ2-7; clone size: .; D gene: .; CDR3 DNA: TGTGCCTCCCCCCGGGGCTCAAGCTCCTACGAGCAGTACTTC; CDR3 protein: CASPRGSSSYEQYF
V gene: TRBV4-1; J gene: TRBJ1-4; clone size: few; D gene: TRBD1; CDR3 DNA: TGCGCCAGCAGCCAAGATCCCCGGACAGGGAAAGGGGCAACTAATGAAAAACTGTTTTTT; CDR3 protein: CASSQDPRTGKGATNEKLFF
V gene: TRBV6-5; J gene: TRBJ1-2; clone size: .; D gene: .; CDR3 DNA: TGTGCCAGCAGTGCCTCGGGACAACGAAACTATGGCTACACCTTC; CDR3 protein: CASSASGQRNYGYTF
V gene: TRBV9; J gene: TRBJ1-5; clone size: few; D gene: TRBD1; CDR3 DNA: TGTGCCAGCAGCCCGACAGGGGAGAATGGTCAGCCCCAGCATTTT; CDR3 protein: CASSPTGENGQPQHF
V gene: TRBV30; J gene: TRBJ1-5; clone size: few; D gene: TRBD1; CDR3 DNA: TGTGCCTGGGGCCCCAGGGGGCCTCAGCCCCAGCATTTT; CDR3 protein: CAWGPRGPQPQHF
V gene: TRBV13; J gene: TRBJ1-1; clone size: .; D gene: .; CDR3 DNA: TGTGCCAGCAGCCCGGACATGAACACTGAAGCTTTCTTT; CDR3 protein: CASSPDMNTEAFF
V gene: TRBV7-2; J gene: TRBJ1-4; clone size: .; D gene: TRBD1; CDR3 DNA: TGTGCCGTTGGGACAGGGGCCCATGAAAAACTGTTTTTT; CDR3 protein: CAVGTGAHEKLFF
V gene: TRBV6-1; J gene: TRBJ2-1; clone size: .; D gene: TRBD1; CDR3 DNA: TGTGCCAGCAGTGTTCCGGGACAGGGGACATTCAATGAGCAGTTCTTC; CDR3 protein: CASSVPGQGTFNEQFF
V gene: TRBV28; J gene: TRBJ2-5; clone size: few; D gene: TRBD2; CDR3 DNA: TGTGCCAGCAGTTCCGGGGGGGCTGGCGAGACCCAGTACTTC; CDR3 protein: CASSSGGAGETQYF
V gene: TRBV28; J gene: TRBJ2-7; clone size: .; D gene: TRBD1; CDR3 DNA: TGTGCCAGCAGATCACGGACAGGTCTCCTCTACGAGCAGTACTTC; CDR3 protein: CASRSRTGLLYEQYF
V gene: TRBV7-2; J gene: TRBJ2-3; clone size: few; D gene: .; CDR3 DNA: TGTGCCAGCAGCTTAATTCTAGCAACAGATACGCAGTATTTT; CDR3 protein: CASSLILATDTQYF
V gene: TRBV6-5; J gene: TRBJ2-1; clone size: few; D gene: TRBD2; CDR3 DNA: TGTGCCAGCAGTCCGGGGGGGTCCTACAATGAGCAGTTCTTC; CDR3 protein: CASSPGGSYNEQFF
V gene: TRBV7-2; J gene: TRBJ1-5; clone size: few; D gene: TRBD1; CDR3 DNA: TGTGCCAGCAGTTCGGACAGGGGGATTGGTAATCAGCCCCAGCATTTT; CDR3 protein: CASSSDRGIGNQPQHF
V gene: TRBV6-6; J gene: TRBJ2-3; clone size: few; D gene: TRBD2; CDR3 DNA: TGTGCCAGCAGTACCATAGCGGGGCCCACAGATACGCAGTATTTT; CDR3 protein: CASSTIAGPTDTQYF
V gene: TRBV9; J gene: TRBJ2-1; clone size: .; D gene: TRBD2; CDR3 DNA: TGTGCCAGCAGCGTCAGCGGGGGGGACAATGAGCAGTTCTTC; CDR3 protein: CASSVSGGDNEQFF
V gene: TRBV28; J gene: TRBJ1-6; clone size: .; D gene: .; CDR3 DNA: TGTGCCAGCAGCGGGCCAGGGACGATCTCACCCCTCCACTTT; CDR3 protein: CASSGPGTISPLHF
V gene: TRBV6-1; J gene: TRBJ1-5; clone size: few; D gene: TRBD1; CDR3 DNA: TGTGCCAGCAAGGGAGGACAGGGATTAGGTCAGCCCCAGCATTTT; CDR3 protein: CASKGGQGLGQPQHF
V gene: TRBV2; J gene: TRBJ2-1; clone size: few; D gene: TRBD1; CDR3 DNA: TGTGCCAGCAGATGGACAGGGTCGGACAATGAGCAGTTCTTC; CDR3 protein: CASRWTGSDNEQFF
V gene: TRBV6-5; J gene: TRBJ1-1; clone size: few; D gene: .; CDR3 DNA: TGTGCCAGCAGTCGGGATGGGGTCATGAACACTGAAGCTTTCTTT; CDR3 protein: CASSRDGVMNTEAFF
V gene: TRBV18; J gene: TRBJ2-1; clone size: .; D gene: TRBD2; CDR3 DNA: TGTGCCAGCTCACCAGCGACTAGCGGGGGGGCCCGCTCCTACAATGAGCAGTTCTTC; CDR3 protein: CASSPATSGGARSYNEQFF
V gene: TRBV5-1; J gene: TRBJ1-1; clone size: few; D gene: .; CDR3 DNA: TGCGCCAGCAGCCCCGGACACATGAACACTGAAGCTTTCTTT; CDR3 protein: CASSPGHMNTEAFF
V gene: TRBV7-6; J gene: TRBJ2-2; clone size: few; D gene: .; CDR3 DNA: TGTGCCAGCAGCCCCCCCGGAGGGCCGAACACCGGGGAGCTGTTTTTT; CDR3 protein: CASSPPGGPNTGELFF
V gene: TRBV27; J gene: TRBJ2-5; clone size: .; D gene: TRBD2; CDR3 DNA: TGTGCCAGCAAAAATGGACTAGCCGTTGGAGAGACCCAGTACTTC; CDR3 protein: CASKNGLAVGETQYF
V gene: TRBV27; J gene: TRBJ2-7; clone size: .; D gene: .; CDR3 DNA: TGTGCCAGCGTCCCCAGGGGTGGCGAGCAGTACTTC; CDR3 protein: CASVPRGGEQYF
V gene: TRBV9; J gene: TRBJ1-2; clone size: .; D gene: .; CDR3 DNA: TGTGCCAGCAGCGACCCTGGCTATGGCTACACCTTC; CDR3 protein: CASSDPGYGYTF
V gene: TRBV30; J gene: TRBJ1-1; clone size: .; D gene: TRBD1; CDR3 DNA: TGTGCCTGGAACCCCGGGACAGCGAACACTGAAGCTTTCTTT; CDR3 protein: CAWNPGTANTEAFF
V gene: TRBV10-1; J gene: TRBJ2-3; clone size: few; D gene: .; CDR3 DNA: TGCGCCAGCAGCGAAGGGCTCACAGATACGCAGTATTTT; CDR3 protein: CASSEGLTDTQYF
V gene: TRBV7-9; J gene: TRBJ2-5; clone size: .; D gene: TRBD2; CDR3 DNA: TGTGCCAGCATCAGACGGGGGGTCCGAGAGACCCAGTACTTC; CDR3 protein: CASIRRGVRETQYF